This TCR beta chain came from a study of blood T cell repertoires in COVID-19. About the research overall: The United States, Italy and Spain were the sources of the acute and convalescent COVID-19 samples.

TCRdb keeps only in-frame clones here, not all; method: immunoSEQ multiplex PCR. The sample includes hundreds of thousands of clones, roughly 86% seen only once; the top ten take over 9%. Per germline, CDR1 MGHRA and CDR2 YSYEKL. Trimming cost V 3 bases and J 5 bases, with 9 bases left between them. The CDR3 is 13 amino acids. Sequencing was performed on peripheral blood. The genes are TRBV4-1 and TRBJ2-3, with D possibly matching TRBD2 (5 bases). The receptor was isolated from a woman under 40 with COVID-19, enrolled during active disease. The CDR3 reads CASSQGAEDTQYF. For the CDR3, the DNA is TGCGCCAGCAGCCAGGGAGCGGAAGATACGCAGTATTTT.